The next 18 T cell receptor beta chains were all read from a single sample in a study of blood T cell repertoires in COVID-19. Measured with immunoSEQ multiplex PCR; TCRdb has only the in-frame clones, and not every one. The sample consists of almost 250,000 clones, roughly 90% of them appearing once. The sequencing sample was made of PBMCs or T cells enriched from blood (not recorded which). The receptors derive from a woman in her thirties who had recovered from COVID-19.

The rearrangement joins TRBV2 to TRBJ2-2; a weak D match, TRBD2 (6 bases). CDR1 is SNHLY and CDR2 is FYNNEI in the germline V gene. The CDR3 contains 15 residues. V shed 6 bases and J shed 7 bases, with 18 bases lying between them. In DNA form, the CDR3 reads TGTGCCAGCAGCTACCGGGACTCCTGGGGCGGGGAGCTGTTTTTT. It yields the protein CASSYRDSWGGELFF.

The CDR3 reads CASSLGSRVSGNTIYF. DNA of the CDR3: TGCGCCAGCAGCTTAGGCTCACGGGTCTCTGGAAACACCATATATTTT. The chain uses TRBV5-1 and TRBJ1-3; D is ambiguous. This CDR3 region has 16 residues. The ends were cut back, 2 bases at V and 0 bases at J, with 12 bases in the middle. Germline V gene sequence: CDR1 SGHRS, CDR2 YFSETQ.

J is TRBJ2-3 and V is TRBV11-2, with D hard to call. V dropped 6 bases and J dropped 2 bases, with 9 bases sitting between them. CDR1 and CDR2 (germline): SGHAT, FQNNGV. This CDR3 region has 13 residues. The CDR3 sequence is CASRSVLTDTQYF. In DNA form, the CDR3 reads TGTGCCAGCAGATCAGTCCTCACAGATACGCAGTATTTT.

In this sample, this clone turned up once. The chain carries TRBV4-3 and TRBJ1-2, with TRBD1 matching 7 bases. V lost 0 bases, J lost 2 bases, and 3 bases stayed unmatched. CDR1 is LGHNA, CDR2 YSLEER, per germline. The CDR3 sequence is 15 residues long. CDR3 DNA: TGCGCCAGCAGCCAAGATGAGGGACAGAACTATGGCTACACCTTC. This translates into CASSQDEGQNYGYTF.

The J gene is TRBJ2-3, the V gene TRBV5-8, with D possibly being TRBD2 (6 bases). With 4 bases removed from V and 3 bases from J, the gap between germline ends came to 15 bases. The CDR3 runs to 15 residues. The germline V gene has CDR1 SGHTS and CDR2 YDEGEE. In DNA form, the CDR3 reads TGTGCCAGCAGCCTAGGAGGGCCGGGTACAGATACGCAGTATTTT. Translation: CASSLGGPGTDTQYF.

The J gene is TRBJ1-2, the V gene TRBV19; possible D gene TRBD1, 5 bases. Trimming left V 7 bases short and J 8 bases short, with 26 bases between. Germline V lookup: CDR1 LNHDA, CDR2 SQIVND (reference sequence). This CDR3 region has 16 residues. The chain's CDR3 is CASTHSGQGRGYGYTF. CDR3 sequence (DNA): TGTGCCAGTACTCACTCTGGGCAGGGACGGGGGTACGGCTACACCTTC.

The V call is TRBV18, the J call TRBJ1-1; perhaps TRBD1 as D (6 bases). CDR1 is KGHSH, CDR2 LQKENI, per germline. The CDR3 is made up of 15 amino acids. Trimming removed 2 bases from V and 1 base from J, with 11 bases in between. The CDR3 spells CASSPTGTPNTEAFF. CDR3 in DNA: TGTGCCAGCTCACCAACCGGGACACCGAACACTGAAGCTTTCTTT.

This clone was counted between two and nine times. V is TRBV20-1 and J is TRBJ2-2; 7 positions agree with TRBD1. CDR3 size: 15 residues. In germline, CDR1 is DFQATT, CDR2 SNEGSKA (reference sequence). V lost 3 bases to trimming and J lost 1 base; unmatched junction nucleotides: 5. The CDR3 bases are TGCAGTGCTAGTCGCCAGGGGGAGAACACCGGGGAGCTGTTTTTT. Protein sequence: CSASRQGENTGELFF.

The chain is built from TRBV19 and TRBJ1-1, with a possible D match to TRBD1 (5 bases). The V gene's germline CDR1 is LNHDA and CDR2 SQIVND (reference sequence). V was cut by 7 bases and J by 4 bases, with 10 bases left in between. The CDR3 totals 12 residues. CDR3 loop: CASNIGATEAFF. Written as DNA, the CDR3 is TGTGCCAGTAACATTGGGGCCACTGAAGCTTTCTTT.

The rearrangement joins TRBV6-2 or TRBV6-3 to TRBJ2-1, with TRBD2 matching over 12 bases. CDR3 size: 16 residues. V was clipped by 0 bases and J by 12 bases; unmatched bases: 9. Germline CDR1 is MNHEY and CDR2 is SVGEGT. The CDR3 DNA follows: TGTGCCAGCAGTTACTCGAAGACTAGCGGGAGAGGAGGGCAGTTCTTC. It specifies CASSYSKTSGRGGQFF.

A note on this clone: The sample holds other DNA sequences that translate to the same CDR3. This chain links TRBV27 with TRBJ1-1, with D perhaps TRBD1 (5 bases). Germline assignment: CDR1 MNHEY and CDR2 SMNVEV (reference sequence). The CDR3 runs to 14 residues. The ends were cut back, 2 bases at V and 1 base at J, with 8 bases in the middle. The CDR3 sequence: CASSLIQGNTEAFF. CDR3 bases: TGTGCCAGCAGTTTAATCCAGGGGAACACTGAAGCTTTCTTT.

This chain uses TRBV3-1 (or the pseudogene TRBV3-2) with TRBJ1-1; no clear D. Germline V gene data show CDR1 as LGHDT and CDR2 as YNNKEL (reference sequence). There are 14 residues in the CDR3. Trimming left V 8 bases short and J 4 bases short, with 17 bases between. CDR3 sequence: CASRPKLRGTEAFF. CDR3 sequence (DNA): TGTGCCAGCCGACCAAAACTTCGGGGCACTGAAGCTTTCTTT.

The chain couples TRBV6-6 to TRBJ1-5, with 8 bases matching TRBD1. V gave up 6 bases and J gave up 6 bases; unmatched junction bases: 10. CDR1 and CDR2 from the germline V gene are MNHNY and SVGAGI (reference sequence). This CDR3 is built from 15 residues. The CDR3 bases are TGTGCCAGCAGACGCACGACAGGGGAGGGTCAGCCCCAGCATTTT. Its translation: CASRRTTGEGQPQHF.

The V call is TRBV9, the J call TRBJ2-1; a weak D match, TRBD2 (5 bases). The V gene's germline CDR1 is SGDLS and CDR2 YYNGEE. The CDR3 has 15 residues. V lost 0 bases and J lost 8, with 15 bases in between. The CDR3 DNA reads as TGTGCCAGCAGCGTAGATCTAATGGAGGCCGATGAGCAGTTCTTC. This sequence encodes CASSVDLMEADEQFF.

The chain links TRBV7-9 to TRBJ2-7; 7 bases fit TRBD1. The CDR3 loop spans 14 amino acids. The V gene's germline CDR1 is SEHNR and CDR2 FQNEAQ (reference sequence). J was trimmed by 4 bases and V by 2 bases; bases with no gene match: 5. The CDR3 here is CASSLPDRAYEQYF. The CDR3 DNA is TGTGCCAGCAGCTTACCCGACAGGGCATACGAGCAGTACTTC.

The chain carries TRBV28 and TRBJ2-3; 7 nucleotides match TRBD2. Losses at the gene ends were 2 bases for V and 1 base for J; bases not matched to a gene: 15. In germline, CDR1 is MDHEN, CDR2 SYDVKM. The CDR3 contains 19 residues. CDR3 sequence: CASSLGRGRRKGGTDTQYF. In DNA, the CDR3 is TGTGCCAGCAGTTTAGGCCGCGGGAGACGGAAGGGTGGCACAGATACGCAGTATTTT.

J is TRBJ2-3 and V is TRBV19; 9 positions agree with TRBD2. After removal of 3 bases from V and 4 bases from J, the junction contained 11 bases not matched to a gene. Germline V gives CDR1 LNHDA, CDR2 SQIVND (reference sequence). This CDR3 is 17 amino acids long. CDR3 nucleotide sequence: TGTGCCAGTAGTATCCCGAGGGTAGCGGGAGTAGCAGATACGCAGTATTTT. It translates to CASSIPRVAGVADTQYF.

The gene calls are TRBV13 and TRBJ2-7, with D uncertain. The V gene's germline CDR1 is PRHDT and CDR2 FYEKMQ (reference sequence). Trimming stripped 0 bases from V and 2 bases from J, with 14 bases between. The CDR3 totals 16 residues. The CDR3: CASSLGLRGTPYEQYF. CDR3 nucleotides: TGTGCCAGCAGCTTAGGCCTAAGAGGCACTCCCTACGAGCAGTACTTC.